These T cell receptor beta chains were read from a single sample in a study of blood T cell repertoires in COVID-19. Profiled with immunoSEQ multiplex PCR; TCRdb holds only in-frame clones, not every one. The sample holds approximately 240,000 clones, 80% to 95% seen once. The sequencing input was PBMCs or T cells enriched from blood (not recorded which). The origin of the receptors is a young woman who had recovered from COVID-19. Both conserved end residues are trimmed from each CDR3. Each record gives: V gene, CDR3 protein.

TRBV18,ASSPPETGGETQY
TRBV9,ASAQGSTNEKLF
TRBV19,ASSAAGWGNYGYT
TRBV7-8,ASSLRSLAEDDEQF
TRBV6-1,ASSESGAYEQY
TRBV20-1,SASGGQGSGNQPQH
TRBV3-1/TRBV3-2,ASSPTSAGASAGELF
TRBV28,ASSAGFSNYGYT
TRBV18,ASSPGQDPQPQH
TRBV6-5,ASNRGLLAGGELF
TRBV25-1,ASSRDTQNTEAF
TRBV14,ASSQRLPLAGGPSPDTQY
TRBV27,ASSLSGHLTYNEQF
TRBV6-2/TRBV6-3,ASSYGASGAYEQY
TRBV11-3,ASSLFPDEKLF
TRBV6-5,ASSYVQAPYGYT
TRBV7-6,ASSRGGARDNEQF
TRBV7-9,ASSPGTSGYTDTQY
TRBV3-1/TRBV3-2,ASSQGLSNQPQH
TRBV28,ASSPGHQPQH
TRBV28,ATLAGPYYNEQF
TRBV7-9,ASSLREGTSTDTQY
TRBV19,ASSIPGSFTRNEQF
TRBV11-3,ASSRDRAYSNQPQH
TRBV9,ASSRTQGASGGYT
TRBV27,ASSLSGTGVSEQY
TRBV6-2/TRBV6-3,ASTPPGLAGGWGETQY
TRBV2,ASSEQGQGIRSPLH
TRBV10-3,AIGTDGRPEAF
TRBV12-3/TRBV12-4,ASSRGGPQPQH
TRBV14,ASSHGQGGIYGYT
TRBV2,ASSERGQGNYNEQF
TRBV3-1/TRBV3-2,ASSQVGTGSYNEQF
TRBV5-1,ASSSGGGRSLNNEQF
TRBV3-1/TRBV3-2,ASSSLTSGEAKNIQY
TRBV4-1,ASSQEPGTKNIQY
TRBV19,ASEPGTGLPYNEQF
TRBV7-9,ASQKPGQPKREQY
TRBV29-1,SGGTAGRYGYT
TRBV14,ASSQDSAAGGPQETQY
TRBV18,ASSLQGTEAF
TRBV3-1/TRBV3-2,ASSQVRAARNTIY
TRBV11-2,ASSYGGGEQY
TRBV6-1,ASSEAGGGEPQH
TRBV6-5,ASIPGWQETQY
TRBV28,ASSSPGFGNTIY
TRBV7-9,ASTDPGQGYNEQF
TRBV29-1,SGTGGGEAF
TRBV6-5,ASTTRAGEQY
TRBV27,ASSPRGDRRQGYGYT
TRBV4-3,ASSPAIRTEAF
TRBV7-2,ASSPVTSTDTQY
TRBV7-6,ASSLGPAGFTDTQY
TRBV28,ASRGDLRSYEQY
TRBV4-3,ASSHGQALLDRYGYT